The sequence of this T cell receptor beta chain was determined in a study of blood T cell repertoires in COVID-19. Germline V gene lookup returns CDR1 SGHNT and CDR2 YYREEE (reference sequence). Unmatched junction bases numbered 8, after V lost 10 bases and J lost 4 bases. CDR3 length: 13 residues. The sample holds a few counts of this clone. Original methodology: Using reference gene primer amplification, nucleated cell counts were estimated. The assay was immunoSEQ multiplex PCR, and TCRdb's table has in-frame clones only and misses some. That table furnishes V, J and clone size, whereas the DNA furnished D and trimming. Of hundreds of thousands of clones in the sample, 83% were seen once.

The sequenced material came from peripheral blood. This clonotype was sampled from a woman aged 40 to 50 with active or convalescent COVID-19. This chain uses TRBV5-4 with TRBJ2-1; 7 bases agree with TRBD2. CDR3 nucleotides: TGTGCCTCGGCATCTAGCGGTTACAATGAGCAGTTCTTC. Its protein product is CASASSGYNEQFF.